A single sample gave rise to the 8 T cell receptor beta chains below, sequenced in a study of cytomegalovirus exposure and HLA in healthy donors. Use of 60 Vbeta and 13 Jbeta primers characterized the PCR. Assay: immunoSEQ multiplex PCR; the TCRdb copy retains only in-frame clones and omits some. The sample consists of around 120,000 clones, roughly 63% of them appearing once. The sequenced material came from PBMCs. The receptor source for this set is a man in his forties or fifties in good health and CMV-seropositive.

The CDR3 nucleotides read TGTGCCAGCCGTAATCCGGGGGGCCCTACTGAAGCTTTCTTT. Its protein product is CASRNPGGPTEAFF. The chain links TRBV27 to TRBJ1-1; a possible D gene is TRBD1 (6 bases). Trimming cost V 8 bases and J 5 bases, with 18 bases left between them. This CDR3 spans 14 amino acids. The germline gives CDR1 MNHEY, CDR2 SMNVEV (reference sequence).

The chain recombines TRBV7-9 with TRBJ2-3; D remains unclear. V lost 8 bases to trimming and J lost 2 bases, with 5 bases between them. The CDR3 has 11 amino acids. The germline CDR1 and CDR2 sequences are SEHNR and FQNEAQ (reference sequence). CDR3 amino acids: CASFSTDTQYF. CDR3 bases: TGTGCCAGCTTCTCCACAGATACGCAGTATTTT.

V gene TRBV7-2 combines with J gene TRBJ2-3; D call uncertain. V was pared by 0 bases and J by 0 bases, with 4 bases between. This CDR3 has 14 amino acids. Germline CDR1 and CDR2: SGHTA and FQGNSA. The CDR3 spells CASSLATSTDTQYF. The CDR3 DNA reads TGTGCCAGCAGCTTAGCAACTAGCACAGATACGCAGTATTTT.

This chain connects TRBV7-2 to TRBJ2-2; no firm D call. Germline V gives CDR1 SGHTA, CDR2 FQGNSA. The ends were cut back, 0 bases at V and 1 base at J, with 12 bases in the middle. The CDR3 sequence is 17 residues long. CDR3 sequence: CASSLARGTLNTGELFF. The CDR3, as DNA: TGTGCCAGCAGCTTAGCAAGAGGCACCTTGAACACCGGGGAGCTGTTTTTT.

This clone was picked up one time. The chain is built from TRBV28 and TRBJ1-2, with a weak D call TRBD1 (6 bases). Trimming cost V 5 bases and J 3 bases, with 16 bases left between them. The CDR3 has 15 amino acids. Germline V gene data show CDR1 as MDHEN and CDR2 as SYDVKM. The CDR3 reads CASSPPVGTYYGYTF. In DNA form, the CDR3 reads TGTGCCAGCAGTCCCCCCGTCGGGACATACTATGGCTACACCTTC.

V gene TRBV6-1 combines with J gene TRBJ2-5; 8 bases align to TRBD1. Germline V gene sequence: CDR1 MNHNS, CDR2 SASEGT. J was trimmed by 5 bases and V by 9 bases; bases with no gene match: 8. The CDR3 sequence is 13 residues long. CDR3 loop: CASLRTGSETQYF. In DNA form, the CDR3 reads TGTGCCAGTCTACGGACAGGGTCTGAGACCCAGTACTTC.

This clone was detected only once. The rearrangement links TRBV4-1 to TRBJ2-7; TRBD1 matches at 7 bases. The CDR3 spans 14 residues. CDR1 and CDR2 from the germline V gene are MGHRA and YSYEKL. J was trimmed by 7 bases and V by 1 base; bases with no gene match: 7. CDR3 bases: TGCGCCAGCAGCCAAGGGACAGGTCTCCGTGAGCAGTACTTC. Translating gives CASSQGTGLREQYF.

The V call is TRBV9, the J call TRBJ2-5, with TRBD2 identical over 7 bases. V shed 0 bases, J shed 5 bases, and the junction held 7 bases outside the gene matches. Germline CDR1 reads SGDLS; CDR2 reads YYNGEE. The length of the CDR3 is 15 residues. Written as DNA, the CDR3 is TGTGCCAGCAGCGTAGGGTCGGGGGGTAGGGAGACCCAGTACTTC. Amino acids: CASSVGSGGRETQYF.